A selection of T cell receptor beta chains follows, all from one sample in a study of blood T cell repertoires in COVID-19. Data came from immunoSEQ multiplex PCR; TCRdb stores just in-frame clones and leaves some out. The sample lists around 290,000 clones; 75% to 90% were seen once. The sequenced sample was peripheral blood. Receptors were obtained from a woman between 70 and 85 years old with COVID-19, enrolled during active disease. Each CDR3 is given with its conserved first and last residue. D genes are given only for firm matches. Some rows mark clone size as missing; the rest say once, few, many or name a class of expanded clone.

d_call | j_call | clone_size | v_call | cdr3_nt | cdr3_aa
NA | TRBJ2-2 | NA | TRBV19 | TGTGCCAGTAGTCCACAGGTCAGGAACACCGGGGAGCTGTTTTTT | CASSPQVRNTGELFF
TRBD1 | TRBJ1-3 | NA | TRBV3-1/TRBV3-2 | TGTGCCAGCAGCCAAGGTTACAGGGGGTCCTCTGGAAACACCATATATTTT | CASSQGYRGSSGNTIYF
NA | TRBJ2-2 | NA | TRBV6-5 | TGTGCCAGCAGTCTGACAGGGAACACCGGGGAGCTGTTTTTT | CASSLTGNTGELFF
NA | TRBJ1-5 | NA | TRBV21-1 | TGTGCCAGCAGCAAACCGCGGGCAGCAAATCAGCCCCAGCATTTT | CASSKPRAANQPQHF
NA | TRBJ1-2 | few | TRBV7-2 | TGTGCCAGTCTCAAAGGAGGAGCTGGGGGCGGGGGCTACACCTTC | CASLKGGAGGGGYTF
TRBD1 | TRBJ1-2 | once | TRBV24-1 | TGTGCCACCACTGACAGGGTTCGAGGCTACACCTTC | CATTDRVRGYTF
TRBD1 | TRBJ2-7 | NA | TRBV28 | TGTGCCAGCAGTCTCCGGCGGATACAGGGGACCTACGAGCAGTACTTC | CASSLRRIQGTYEQYF
NA | TRBJ1-4 | once | TRBV5-8 | TGTGCCAGCAGCCCTGCAACTAATGAAAAACTGTTTTTT | CASSPATNEKLFF
TRBD2 | TRBJ2-3 | NA | TRBV27 | TGTGCCAGCAGGGGACTAGCGGTAGGGACAGATACGCAGTATTTT | CASRGLAVGTDTQYF
NA | TRBJ1-5 | NA | TRBV29-1 | TGCAGCGTTAGATCAGGGGATCAGCCCCAGCATTTT | CSVRSGDQPQHF
NA | TRBJ1-5 | NA | TRBV30 | TGTGCCTGGAGTGTACAAAGGCGGGGAGTAGGCAATCAGCCCCAGCATTTT | CAWSVQRRGVGNQPQHF
NA | TRBJ2-3 | NA | TRBV20-1 | TGCAGTGCTAGTGAGGGGCTAGTTGGAGATACGCAGTATTTT | CSASEGLVGDTQYF
NA | TRBJ2-3 | NA | TRBV7-9 | TGTGCCAGCAGCTACATCCTAGGGGGCACAGATACGCAGTATTTT | CASSYILGGTDTQYF
NA | TRBJ1-2 | NA | TRBV6-6 | TGTGCCAGCAGTCGATCCGGGAACTATGGCTACACCTTC | CASSRSGNYGYTF
TRBD2 | TRBJ2-7 | NA | TRBV13 | TGTGCCAGCAGCTTTCGGGGGGAAACCTACGAGCAGTACTTC | CASSFRGETYEQYF
NA | TRBJ2-7 | NA | TRBV2 | TGTGCCAGCAGTGACCTGAGACAGAGCTACGAGCAGTACTTC | CASSDLRQSYEQYF
TRBD2 | TRBJ2-3 | NA | TRBV18 | TGTGCCAGCTCATCTCAGACTAGCGGGGTTAACACAGATACGCAGTATTTT | CASSSQTSGVNTDTQYF
TRBD2 | TRBJ2-7 | NA | TRBV9 | TGTGCCAGCAGCGTAGAGGGACTAGCGGAATACGAGCAGTACTTC | CASSVEGLAEYEQYF
NA | TRBJ1-4 | NA | TRBV2 | TGTGCCAGCAGTCCGGACTCCTGGGAAAAACTGTTTTTT | CASSPDSWEKLFF
NA | TRBJ2-1 | NA | TRBV3-1/TRBV3-2 | TGTGCCAGCAGCCAAGGTAAGCGAGGTGAGCAGTTCTTC | CASSQGKRGEQFF
TRBD1 | TRBJ1-1 | NA | TRBV2 | TGTGCCAGCAGAAAACAGGGGGCGAACACTGAAGCTTTCTTT | CASRKQGANTEAFF
TRBD2 | TRBJ2-1 | once | TRBV12-5 | TGTGCTAGTGAAGACCGTAGCGGGAGCTCCTACAATGAGCAGTTCTTC | CASEDRSGSSYNEQFF
NA | TRBJ2-2 | NA | TRBV9 | TGTGCCAGCAGCGTCCAGGGAATCGACCCCGGGGAGCTGTTTTTT | CASSVQGIDPGELFF
TRBD1 | TRBJ1-1 | NA | TRBV11-2 | TGTGCCAGCAGCCCCCGGGACAGTGACGCTTTCTTT | CASSPRDSDAFF
NA | TRBJ1-1 | NA | TRBV7-6 | TGTGCCAGCAGCTTAGATCTGGGGAGGAACACTGAAGCTTTCTTT | CASSLDLGRNTEAFF
TRBD1 | TRBJ1-1 | NA | TRBV5-8 | TGTGCCAGCAGCCTTGGGACAGGGGGCAGCAACACTGAAGCTTTCTTT | CASSLGTGGSNTEAFF
TRBD1 | TRBJ1-2 | NA | TRBV6-5 | TGTGCCAGCAAAAGGACAGGGGCTGCCTATGGCTACACCTTC | CASKRTGAAYGYTF
TRBD1 | TRBJ1-2 | NA | TRBV12-3/TRBV12-4 | TGTGCCAGCAGTTACGGACAGGTCTATGGCTACACCTTC | CASSYGQVYGYTF
TRBD2 | TRBJ2-3 | NA | TRBV5-1 | TGCGCCAGCAGCGGGATATCTAGCGGGGCCACAGATACGCAGTATTTT | CASSGISSGATDTQYF
TRBD1 | TRBJ2-2 | NA | TRBV2 | TGTGCCAGCAGTGCTGCGACAGGGATAACCGGGGAGCTGTTTTTT | CASSAATGITGELFF
NA | TRBJ2-3 | NA | TRBV4-1 | TGCGCCAGCAGCAACGATCCCGGGGATACGCAGTATTTT | CASSNDPGDTQYF
NA | TRBJ1-3 | NA | TRBV28 | TGTGCCAGCAGCAAACAAACAGGGACTGGAAACACCATATATTTT | CASSKQTGTGNTIYF
NA | TRBJ2-2 | NA | TRBV7-2 | TGTGCCAGCAGCCGCAGGGACGGGGAGCTGTTTTTT | CASSRRDGELFF
NA | TRBJ1-6 | NA | TRBV6-6 | TGTGCCAGCAGTAACAGGGTGGGCAATTCACCCCTCCACTTT | CASSNRVGNSPLHF
NA | TRBJ1-3 | NA | TRBV10-3 | TGTGCCATCAGGAACAGCTCTGGAAACACCATATATTTT | CAIRNSSGNTIYF
TRBD1 | TRBJ1-2 | NA | TRBV23-1 | TGCGCCAGCACGGGGACAGTTAAACTTTTTTATGGCTACACCTTC | CASTGTVKLFYGYTF
TRBD1 | TRBJ1-1 | NA | TRBV2 | TGTGCCAGCAACCCGGACAGGGAAGCTTTCTTT | CASNPDREAFF